These 18 T cell receptor beta chains originate from one sample sequenced in a study of blood T cell repertoires in COVID-19. The assay was immunoSEQ multiplex PCR, and TCRdb's table has in-frame clones only and misses some. The table records a few hundred thousand clones, around nine tenths of them present only once. Material for sequencing was PBMCs or T cells enriched from blood (not recorded which). Receptors originate from a woman in her sixties in a cohort exposed to, infected with or recovered from COVID-19 (not recorded which).

The genes are TRBV27 and TRBJ1-6; unclear D gene. Germline values: CDR1 MNHEY, CDR2 SMNVEV (reference sequence). The CDR3 contains 18 residues. V lost 6 bases and J 2 bases, leaving 20 bases between the germline ends. CDR3 sequence: CASRTYMGGSTYNSPLHF. Here the CDR3 DNA reads TGTGCCAGCAGGACTTATATGGGAGGGTCAACCTATAATTCACCCCTCCACTTT.

This rearrangement joins TRBV18 to TRBJ2-7, with a weak D call TRBD1 (5 bases). This CDR3 comprises 13 residues. V gave up 3 bases and J gave up 4 bases, with 10 bases separating them. The germline V gene has CDR1 KGHSH and CDR2 LQKENI. DNA for the CDR3: TGTGCCAGCTCACCGCGGCAGGGTTACGAGCAGTACTTC. Protein product: CASSPRQGYEQYF. Variable domain in full (rest from reference TRBV18 and TRBJ2-7): NAGVMQNPRHLVRRRGQEARLRCSPMKGHSHVYWYRQLPEEGLKFMVYLQKENIIDESGMPKERFSAEFPKEGPSILRIQQVVRGDSAAYFCASSPRQGYEQYFGPGTRLTVT.

The rearrangement uses TRBV7-3 and TRBJ2-1, with D perhaps TRBD2 (5 bases). From germline, CDR1 is SGHTA and CDR2 FQGTGA. V lost 2 bases, J lost 2 bases, and 10 bases lay in between. CDR3 size: 15 residues. The CDR3 coding sequence is TGTGCCAGCAGCTTAGGAGAGGGCCCCTACAATGAGCAGTTCTTC. Translation gives CASSLGEGPYNEQFF.

Regarding this clone: The junction and the germline gene differ at one end; a read error may be behind it. J is TRBJ2-1 and V is TRBV5-1, with 7 nucleotides matching TRBD1. This CDR3 region has 16 residues. The germline V gene has CDR1 SGHRS and CDR2 YFSETQ. CDR3 sequence reads: CASSLTGDISSNEQFF. The CDR3 nucleotides are TGCGCCAGCAGCTTGACAGGGGACATATCCTCCAATGAGCAGTTCTTC.

DNA of the CDR3: TGTGCCAGCAGTGGGGGGCAGGGGATTTTAAGCAATCAGCCCCAGCATTTT. This codes for CASSGGQGILSNQPQHF. V usage is TRBV2 and J usage is TRBJ1-5, with TRBD1 as a possible D gene (6 bases). Trimming took 4 bases from V and 1 from J, leaving 17 bases between them. The CDR3 is 17 residues long. The germline CDR1 and CDR2 sequences are SNHLY and FYNNEI.

This rearrangement joins TRBV4-2 to TRBJ2-1; TRBD2 is a possible D gene (5 bases). The CDR3 totals 14 residues. Germline assignment: CDR1 LGHNA and CDR2 YNFKEQ. Trimming removed 4 bases from V and 5 bases from J, with 12 bases in between. The CDR3 loop reads CASSPSEENNEQFF. The CDR3 bases are TGTGCCAGCAGCCCGTCGGAGGAAAACAATGAGCAGTTCTTC.

This clone is a singleton in its sample. This CDR3 is CASSLPDRGEKLFF. CDR3 in DNA: TGTGCCAGCAGCTTACCGGACAGGGGGGAAAAACTGTTTTTT. This chain uses TRBV7-9 with TRBJ1-4; 10 nucleotides align to TRBD1. The CDR3 totals 14 residues. With V trimmed by 2 bases and J by 8 bases, 2 bases remained unmatched. Germline CDR1 is SEHNR and CDR2 is FQNEAQ (reference sequence).

The chain couples TRBV28 to TRBJ1-5, with TRBD1 matching over 7 bases. This CDR3 comprises 16 residues. With 3 bases clipped from V and 8 bases from J, the junction kept 13 bases outside the gene matches. The germline V gene has CDR1 MDHEN and CDR2 SYDVKM. This CDR3 reads CASSLGRGPSWEPQHF. The CDR3 DNA sequence: TGTGCCAGCAGTTTGGGAAGGGGGCCCTCTTGGGAGCCCCAGCATTTT.

CDR3 DNA sequence: TGCGCCAGCAGCGCTAGCGGGGCTTACGAGCAGTACTTC. Translating it yields CASSASGAYEQYF. This chain links TRBV5-1 with TRBJ2-7; 9 bases fit TRBD2. The junction had 3 bases not matched to a gene; V was cut back by 4 bases and J by 4 bases. Per germline, CDR1 SGHRS and CDR2 YFSETQ. The CDR3 is 13 residues long.

The chain combines TRBV5-1 with TRBJ2-7; 13 nucleotides align to TRBD2. The CDR3 has 17 amino acids. The germline V gene has CDR1 SGHRS and CDR2 YFSETQ. Trimming at V came to 1 base and at J to 3 bases, leaving 7 bases not matched to a gene. The CDR3 nucleotides read TGCGCCAGCAGCTTGCCGCGTTGGACTAGCGGGGGCTACGAGCAGTACTTC. Protein product: CASSLPRWTSGGYEQYF.

The DNA for the CDR3 is TGTGCCAGCAGCTTAGACCAGGGGGGAAATCAGCCCCAGCATTTT. As protein: CASSLDQGGNQPQHF. J is TRBJ1-5 and V is TRBV7-2; TRBD1 agrees at 7 bases. This CDR3 contains 15 residues. Germline loops: CDR1 SGHTA, CDR2 FQGNSA. With V trimmed by 1 base and J by 4 bases, 4 bases remained unmatched.

This clone was counted a few times. This chain connects TRBV2 to TRBJ1-2, with TRBD1 identical over 8 bases. Germline values: CDR1 SNHLY, CDR2 FYNNEI. The junction had 8 bases not matched to a gene; V was cut back by 3 bases and J by 8 bases. The CDR3 runs 14 residues. This CDR3 is CASSDPGGRLGYTF. CDR3 bases: TGTGCCAGCAGTGACCCAGGGGGCCGCTTAGGCTACACCTTC.

The chain uses TRBV7-9 and TRBJ2-7, with TRBD2 matching over 8 bases. This CDR3 is 15 amino acids long. After removal of 2 bases from V and 7 bases from J, the junction contained 10 bases not matched to a gene. The germline V gene encodes CDR1 SEHNR and CDR2 FQNEAQ (reference sequence). The CDR3 loop reads CASSLFSGRAGEQYF. DNA for the CDR3: TGTGCCAGCAGCTTATTCTCCGGGAGGGCCGGGGAGCAGTACTTC.

The V gene is TRBV18, the J gene TRBJ2-5; 7 nucleotides agree with TRBD2. In germline, CDR1 is KGHSH, CDR2 LQKENI. With V trimmed by 3 bases and J by 4 bases, 8 bases remained unmatched. CDR3 length: 15 residues. CDR3 loop: CASSPYIGEGETQYF. The CDR3 coding sequence is TGTGCCAGCTCACCCTACATAGGGGAGGGAGAGACCCAGTACTTC.

This chain links TRBV5-1 with TRBJ1-4, with 7 bases lining up with TRBD1. Trimming took 3 bases from V and 3 from J; bases not matched to a gene: 2. The V gene's germline CDR1 is SGHRS and CDR2 YFSETQ. CDR3 length equals 14 residues. DNA for the CDR3: TGCGCCAGCAGCTCACAGGGGTCTAATGAAAAACTGTTTTTT. Its protein product is CASSSQGSNEKLFF. Full variable domain (rest looked up from reference TRBV5-1 and TRBJ1-4): KAGVTQTPRYLIKTRGQQVTLSCSPISGHRSVSWYQQTPGQGLQFLFEYFSETQRNKGNFPGRFSGRQFSNSRSEMNVSTLELGDSALYLCASSSQGSNEKLFFGSGTQLSVL.

This clone came up once. The rearrangement uses TRBV15 and TRBJ1-1, with D unresolved. Germline V CDR1 and CDR2: LNHNV, YYDKDF (reference sequence). The CDR3 has 15 amino acids. Trimming cost V 3 bases and J 4 bases, with 15 bases left between them. Here the CDR3 DNA reads TGTGCCACCAGCAGCGCCCGAGGCTGGAGCACTGAAGCTTTCTTT. Translation: CATSSARGWSTEAFF.

The V call is TRBV27, the J call TRBJ1-5; D not certain. Germline V gives CDR1 MNHEY, CDR2 SMNVEV (reference sequence). Trimming cost V 0 bases and J 3 bases, with 9 bases left between them. The CDR3 has 15 residues. The CDR3 nucleotides read TGTGCCAGCAGTTTATCAGGAGGTTTCAATCAGCCCCAGCATTTT. Protein sequence: CASSLSGGFNQPQHF.

The gene calls are TRBV4-1 and TRBJ2-7; TRBD1 matches 8 bases. J gave up 3 bases and V 1 base, and 11 bases lay outside the gene matches. CDR3 length equals 17 residues. Germline V lookup: CDR1 MGHRA, CDR2 YSYEKL. CDR3 sequence (DNA): TGCGCCAGCAGCCAAGTTTATGGGACAGGTCAAATCTACGAGCAGTACTTC. Protein sequence: CASSQVYGTGQIYEQYF.